A selection of T cell receptor beta chains follows, all from one sample in a study of T cells after yellow fever vaccination. TCRdb ran MiXCR on the 5' RACE reads and lists one entry per CDR3 protein. Here the sample spans a few hundred thousand distinct CDR3 sequences, about 4% being singletons. The sequences come from PBMCs, collected 5 days after the yellow fever booster vaccination. The receptors shown here come from a man younger than 35 who received the YFV17D yellow fever vaccine. Both conserved end residues are part of each CDR3. D genes are given only for firm matches. Not every row has a clone size; where given, it reads once, few, many or a size class.

D gene: -
clone size: few
V gene: TRBV7-9
J gene: TRBJ2-5
CDR3 protein: CASSPQRETQYF
CDR3 DNA: TGTGCCAGCAGCCCGCAGAGGGAGACCCAGTACTTC

D gene: -
clone size: many
V gene: TRBV6-2/TRBV6-3
J gene: TRBJ1-5
CDR3 protein: CASSPRENQPQHF
CDR3 DNA: TGTGCCAGCAGTCCCAGGGAGAATCAGCCCCAGCATTTT

D gene: -
clone size: few
V gene: TRBV10-3
J gene: TRBJ2-7
CDR3 protein: CAISGMGQRSSYEQYF
CDR3 DNA: TGTGCCATCAGTGGTATGGGACAACGAAGCTCCTACGAGCAGTACTTC

D gene: -
clone size: few
V gene: TRBV20-1
J gene: TRBJ2-7
CDR3 protein: CSARDSRWEQYF
CDR3 DNA: TGCAGTGCTAGGGACTCGAGGTGGGAGCAGTACTTC

D gene: -
clone size: few
V gene: TRBV4-1
J gene: TRBJ2-2
CDR3 protein: CASSQGRLRTGELFF
CDR3 DNA: TGCGCCAGCAGCCAAGGCAGGCTTCGGACCGGGGAGCTGTTTTTT

D gene: TRBD1
clone size: many
V gene: TRBV6-5
J gene: TRBJ2-3
CDR3 protein: CASRLRTGLPGDTQYF
CDR3 DNA: TGTGCCAGCAGGCTCCGGACAGGCCTCCCGGGAGATACGCAGTATTTT

D gene: -
clone size: -
V gene: TRBV5-1
J gene: TRBJ2-1
CDR3 protein: CASSPLGRESVFNEQFF
CDR3 DNA: TGCGCCAGCAGCCCCTTGGGAAGGGAAAGTGTTTTCAATGAGCAGTTCTTC

D gene: -
clone size: once
V gene: TRBV2
J gene: TRBJ2-2
CDR3 protein: CASSPDSRSFGTGELFF
CDR3 DNA: TGTGCCAGCAGTCCCGATAGCAGAAGTTTCGGCACCGGGGAGCTGTTTTTT

D gene: -
clone size: few
V gene: TRBV6-5
J gene: TRBJ1-5
CDR3 protein: CASSYSRGQPQHF
CDR3 DNA: TGTGCCAGCAGTTACTCTCGGGGCCAGCCCCAGCATTTT

D gene: TRBD2
clone size: -
V gene: TRBV10-3
J gene: TRBJ2-5
CDR3 protein: CAISESMVAGQETQYF
CDR3 DNA: TGTGCCATCAGTGAGTCGATGGTAGCGGGACAAGAGACCCAGTACTTC

D gene: -
clone size: few
V gene: TRBV18
J gene: TRBJ1-1
CDR3 protein: CASSPAATKNTEAFF
CDR3 DNA: TGTGCCAGCTCACCAGCCGCGACAAAGAACACTGAAGCTTTCTTT

D gene: -
clone size: many
V gene: TRBV5-4
J gene: TRBJ2-6
CDR3 protein: CASSLRTGDRFSGANVLTF
CDR3 DNA: TGTGCCAGCAGCTTGAGAACGGGGGACAGATTCTCTGGGGCCAACGTCCTGACTTTC

D gene: -
clone size: -
V gene: TRBV5-5
J gene: TRBJ1-2
CDR3 protein: CASKFTAMNSVGYTF
CDR3 DNA: TGTGCCAGCAAGTTTACGGCTATGAACTCGGTTGGCTACACCTTC

D gene: TRBD1
clone size: -
V gene: TRBV5-4
J gene: TRBJ2-1
CDR3 protein: CASSLWDRGPGEQFF
CDR3 DNA: TGTGCCAGCAGCTTGTGGGACAGGGGGCCTGGGGAGCAGTTCTTC

D gene: TRBD2
clone size: -
V gene: TRBV3-1
J gene: TRBJ2-3
CDR3 protein: CASSQEGRGLAGANTDTQYF
CDR3 DNA: TGTGCCAGCAGCCAAGAAGGGAGGGGGCTAGCGGGGGCCAACACAGATACGCAGTATTTT

D gene: TRBD1
clone size: -
V gene: TRBV9
J gene: TRBJ2-4
CDR3 protein: CASSVGTGKPQYF
CDR3 DNA: TGTGCCAGCAGCGTAGGGACAGGGAAGCCTCAGTACTTC

D gene: -
clone size: -
V gene: TRBV5-1
J gene: TRBJ2-6
CDR3 protein: CASSPRSGTGSSGANVLTF
CDR3 DNA: TGCGCCAGCAGCCCCCGATCCGGGACTGGGAGCTCTGGGGCCAACGTCCTGACTTTC

D gene: TRBD1
clone size: few
V gene: TRBV12-5
J gene: TRBJ2-7
CDR3 protein: CASGPGTASLYEQYF
CDR3 DNA: TGTGCTAGTGGTCCCGGGACAGCCAGTCTCTACGAGCAGTACTTC

D gene: TRBD1
clone size: -
V gene: TRBV6-5
J gene: TRBJ1-6
CDR3 protein: CASSEQDRGRYGSPLHF
CDR3 DNA: TGTGCCAGCAGTGAACAAGACAGGGGACGCTACGGTTCACCCCTCCACTTT

D gene: -
clone size: -
V gene: TRBV4-1
J gene: TRBJ2-7
CDR3 protein: CASSLQHEEYEQYF
CDR3 DNA: TGCGCCAGCAGCCTCCAACACGAGGAGTACGAGCAGTACTTC

D gene: TRBD2
clone size: -
V gene: TRBV15
J gene: TRBJ2-3
CDR3 protein: CATSREGGAGDTQYF
CDR3 DNA: TGTGCCACCAGCAGAGAGGGAGGGGCAGGCGATACGCAGTATTTT

D gene: -
clone size: many
V gene: TRBV7-6
J gene: TRBJ2-5
CDR3 protein: CASSFGQQETQYF
CDR3 DNA: TGTGCCAGCAGCTTCGGACAGCAAGAGACCCAGTACTTC

D gene: -
clone size: -
V gene: TRBV5-6
J gene: TRBJ1-5
CDR3 protein: CASSLRGPSNQPQHF
CDR3 DNA: TGTGCCAGCAGCCTCAGGGGTCCTAGCAATCAGCCCCAGCATTTT

D gene: -
clone size: -
V gene: TRBV9
J gene: TRBJ2-1
CDR3 protein: CASSRGTNEQFF
CDR3 DNA: TGTGCCTCATCGCGGGGTACCAATGAGCAGTTCTTC

D gene: -
clone size: many
V gene: TRBV27
J gene: TRBJ1-5
CDR3 protein: CASSLSGGARQPQHF
CDR3 DNA: TGTGCCAGCAGTTTATCGGGGGGCGCAAGGCAGCCCCAGCATTTT

D gene: -
clone size: -
V gene: TRBV18
J gene: TRBJ2-1
CDR3 protein: CASSPGQRVSDEQFF
CDR3 DNA: TGTGCCAGCTCACCCGGACAGAGGGTTAGCGATGAGCAGTTCTTC

D gene: TRBD2
clone size: few
V gene: TRBV30
J gene: TRBJ2-3
CDR3 protein: CAWSVYGTSAGTDTQYF
CDR3 DNA: TGTGCCTGGAGTGTGTACGGGACTAGCGCCGGTACAGATACGCAGTATTTT

D gene: -
clone size: -
V gene: TRBV7-9
J gene: TRBJ1-4
CDR3 protein: CASSFRQANEKLFF
CDR3 DNA: TGTGCCAGCAGCTTCCGACAGGCTAATGAAAAACTGTTTTTT

D gene: -
clone size: -
V gene: TRBV11-3
J gene: TRBJ2-2
CDR3 protein: CASSLGGAKTGELFF
CDR3 DNA: TGTGCCAGCAGCTTAGGAGGTGCGAAGACCGGGGAGCTGTTTTTT

D gene: TRBD2
clone size: -
V gene: TRBV27
J gene: TRBJ2-3
CDR3 protein: CASSPLAGGPFSTDTQYF
CDR3 DNA: TGTGCCAGCAGTCCCCTAGCGGGGGGCCCTTTCAGCACAGATACGCAGTATTTT

D gene: -
clone size: many
V gene: TRBV28
J gene: TRBJ2-6
CDR3 protein: CERASGANVLTF
CDR3 DNA: TGTGAGAGAGCGTCTGGGGCCAACGTCCTGACTTTC

D gene: -
clone size: -
V gene: TRBV4-2
J gene: TRBJ2-1
CDR3 protein: CASSQGLVSYNEQFF
CDR3 DNA: TGTGCCAGCAGCCAAGGACTAGTGTCCTACAATGAGCAGTTCTTC

D gene: -
clone size: -
V gene: TRBV11-3
J gene: TRBJ2-1
CDR3 protein: CASSLSGTASLFF
CDR3 DNA: TGTGCCAGCAGCTTATCCGGGACTGCTTCGCTTTTCTTC

D gene: -
clone size: many
V gene: TRBV10-3
J gene: TRBJ1-4
CDR3 protein: CAISELGPNEKLFF
CDR3 DNA: TGTGCCATCAGTGAACTCGGACCTAATGAAAAACTGTTTTTT

D gene: -
clone size: few
V gene: TRBV7-2
J gene: TRBJ1-1
CDR3 protein: CASSTGNPNTEAFF
CDR3 DNA: TGTGCCAGCAGCACAGGGAACCCGAACACTGAAGCTTTCTTT

D gene: -
clone size: many
V gene: TRBV20-1
J gene: TRBJ2-3
CDR3 protein: CSANTGRAIGSDTQYF
CDR3 DNA: TGCAGTGCTAACACGGGCAGGGCAATTGGGTCAGATACGCAGTATTTT

D gene: -
clone size: few
V gene: TRBV12-3/TRBV12-4
J gene: TRBJ2-1
CDR3 protein: CASSAPTSARGDEQFF
CDR3 DNA: TGTGCCAGCAGTGCCCCTACTAGCGCCAGGGGAGATGAGCAGTTCTTC

D gene: TRBD2
clone size: -
V gene: TRBV6-5
J gene: TRBJ2-1
CDR3 protein: CASSYSGPGGGYNEQFF
CDR3 DNA: TGTGCCAGCAGTTACTCGGGGCCTGGCGGGGGATACAATGAGCAGTTCTTC

D gene: -
clone size: -
V gene: TRBV4-3
J gene: TRBJ2-2
CDR3 protein: CASSLQFFDSSNTGELFF
CDR3 DNA: TGCGCCAGCAGCCTACAATTCTTCGACAGCTCGAACACCGGGGAGCTGTTTTTT

D gene: -
clone size: many
V gene: TRBV4-3
J gene: TRBJ1-2
CDR3 protein: CASSPRGGNYGYTF
CDR3 DNA: TGCGCCAGCAGCCCGAGGGGGGGGAACTATGGCTACACCTTC

D gene: TRBD1
clone size: -
V gene: TRBV24-1
J gene: TRBJ2-5
CDR3 protein: CATSGGTGDQETQYF
CDR3 DNA: TGTGCCACCAGTGGCGGGACAGGAGACCAAGAGACCCAGTACTTC

D gene: -
clone size: -
V gene: TRBV9
J gene: TRBJ2-3
CDR3 protein: CASSVAAVWSTDTQYF
CDR3 DNA: TGTGCCAGCAGCGTAGCTGCGGTGTGGAGCACAGATACGCAGTATTTT

D gene: -
clone size: many
V gene: TRBV9
J gene: TRBJ2-4
CDR3 protein: CASRTSVAKNIQYF
CDR3 DNA: TGTGCCAGCCGTACGTCTGTAGCCAAAAACATTCAGTACTTC

D gene: -
clone size: -
V gene: TRBV6-2/TRBV6-3
J gene: TRBJ2-1
CDR3 protein: CASQRGGDNEQFF
CDR3 DNA: TGTGCCAGCCAGCGTGGAGGGGACAATGAGCAGTTCTTC

D gene: -
clone size: many
V gene: TRBV7-9
J gene: TRBJ2-5
CDR3 protein: CASSLDLGRSKTQYF
CDR3 DNA: TGTGCCAGCAGCTTAGACCTCGGTAGGTCGAAGACCCAGTACTTC

D gene: TRBD1
clone size: few
V gene: TRBV4-1
J gene: TRBJ1-2
CDR3 protein: CASSQEDRGDGYTF
CDR3 DNA: TGCGCCAGCAGCCAAGAGGACAGGGGCGATGGCTACACCTTC

D gene: TRBD2
clone size: many
V gene: TRBV20-1
J gene: TRBJ2-7
CDR3 protein: CSASRTGGRYEQYF
CDR3 DNA: TGCAGTGCTAGTAGGACGGGGGGAAGGTACGAGCAGTACTTC

D gene: -
clone size: few
V gene: TRBV11-2
J gene: TRBJ2-4
CDR3 protein: CASSLEVAPRAKNIQYF
CDR3 DNA: TGTGCCAGCAGCTTAGAGGTCGCCCCCCGGGCCAAAAACATTCAGTACTTC

D gene: TRBD1
clone size: -
V gene: TRBV12-3/TRBV12-4
J gene: TRBJ2-1
CDR3 protein: CASREQGASNEQFF
CDR3 DNA: TGTGCCAGCAGGGAACAGGGGGCAAGCAATGAGCAGTTCTTC

D gene: -
clone size: few
V gene: TRBV5-5
J gene: TRBJ1-1
CDR3 protein: CASSSPPPDTGVAFF
CDR3 DNA: TGTGCCAGCAGCTCCCCGCCCCCGGACACCGGGGTGGCTTTCTTT

D gene: -
clone size: -
V gene: TRBV4-3
J gene: TRBJ2-3
CDR3 protein: CASSRRISADTQYF
CDR3 DNA: TGCGCCAGCAGCCGCAGAATTAGCGCAGATACGCAGTATTTT

D gene: -
clone size: -
V gene: TRBV9
J gene: TRBJ1-4
CDR3 protein: CASRRDGNEKLFF
CDR3 DNA: TGTGCCAGCAGAAGGGACGGGAATGAAAAACTGTTTTTT

D gene: TRBD1
clone size: -
V gene: TRBV6-6
J gene: TRBJ1-2
CDR3 protein: CASSSDRGEGRRGYTF
CDR3 DNA: TGTGCCAGCAGTTCGGACAGGGGAGAGGGGAGGCGGGGCTACACCTTC

D gene: -
clone size: few
V gene: TRBV19
J gene: TRBJ1-5
CDR3 protein: CASSVGGAGPNQPQHF
CDR3 DNA: TGTGCCAGTAGTGTAGGTGGGGCAGGTCCCAATCAGCCCCAGCATTTT

D gene: TRBD1
clone size: -
V gene: TRBV9
J gene: TRBJ1-6
CDR3 protein: CASSGGTGSSYNSPLHF
CDR3 DNA: TGTGCCAGCAGCGGGGGGACAGGAAGCTCCTATAATTCACCCCTCCACTTT

D gene: -
clone size: few
V gene: TRBV11-2
J gene: TRBJ2-6
CDR3 protein: CASSLGKAGANVLTF
CDR3 DNA: TGTGCCAGCAGCTTAGGAAAAGCAGGGGCCAACGTCCTGACTTTC

D gene: -
clone size: many
V gene: TRBV2
J gene: TRBJ2-2
CDR3 protein: CASRGLDTGELFF
CDR3 DNA: TGTGCCAGCAGGGGCCTAGACACCGGGGAGCTGTTTTTT